The rows below give T cell receptor beta chains drawn from one sample of a study of T-cell memory formation after mild COVID-19. MiXCR, run by TCRdb on the 5' RACE reads, gives a single entry per CDR3 protein. This table holds approximately 250,000 distinct CDR3 sequences, over 15% found once. Sequencing was done on a sample of PBMCs or a T cell subset sorted from them (not recorded which). These receptors came from a man in his late teens or twenties who had mild COVID-19 (a few samples of this study predate the infection). Cell type and time point are not known. CDR3s include the opening cysteine and the closing phenylalanine or tryptophan. The order of the fields is D gene, clone size, V gene, J gene, CDR3 protein, CDR3 DNA. D genes are given only for firm matches. Expanded clones get a size class; other rows say once, few or many, or leave the size out.

-,-,TRBV6-2/TRBV6-3,TRBJ2-3,CASRWVGTDTQYF,TGTGCCAGCAGATGGGTCGGCACAGATACGCAGTATTTT
TRBD1,few,TRBV6-1,TRBJ1-1,CASREFTTGTANTEAFF,TGTGCCAGCAGGGAGTTCACCACCGGGACAGCGAACACTGAAGCTTTCTTT
-,-,TRBV6-2/TRBV6-3,TRBJ2-5,CASSYSPVGGTQYF,TGTGCCAGCAGTTACTCGCCAGTTGGGGGGACCCAGTACTTC
-,-,TRBV7-9,TRBJ1-1,CASSLGALMNTEAFF,TGTGCCAGCAGCTTAGGGGCCCTCATGAACACTGAAGCTTTCTTT
-,many,TRBV4-1,TRBJ2-2,CASSPGAGGRTGELFF,TGCGCCAGCAGCCCTGGGGCAGGGGGGAGGACCGGGGAGCTGTTTTTT
-,-,TRBV20-1,TRBJ2-1,CSAPPRGTPYNEQFF,TGCAGTGCTCCTCCCCGGGGGACCCCCTACAATGAGCAGTTCTTC
TRBD1,-,TRBV6-5,TRBJ1-5,CASSYSTGRGQPQHF,TGTGCCAGCAGTTACTCGACAGGGCGCGGTCAGCCCCAGCATTTT
-,few,TRBV7-9,TRBJ1-6,CASSLGGLMGSYNSPLHF,TGTGCCAGCAGCTTGGGCGGATTGATGGGCTCCTATAATTCACCCCTCCACTTT
-,-,TRBV20-1,TRBJ2-7,CSARDFYEQYF,TGCAGTGCTAGAGATTTCTACGAGCAGTACTTC
TRBD1,few,TRBV7-2,TRBJ1-2,CASSLGETGNYGYTF,TGTGCCAGCAGCTTAGGGGAGACAGGGAACTATGGCTACACCTTC
-,few,TRBV12-3/TRBV12-4,TRBJ2-5,CASALEETQYF,TGTGCCAGCGCCCTTGAGGAGACCCAGTACTTC
-,few,TRBV6-2/TRBV6-3,TRBJ2-5,CASSYRGGRVFQETQYF,TGTGCCAGCAGTTACCGGGGAGGCCGAGTTTTCCAAGAGACCCAGTACTTC
-,-,TRBV5-1,TRBJ1-5,CASSLGGVGQPQHF,TGCGCCAGCAGCTTGGGGGGGGTCGGTCAGCCCCAGCATTTT
-,-,TRBV6-5,TRBJ2-4,CASSYEEGNIQYF,TGTGCCAGCAGTTACGAGGAGGGGAACATTCAGTACTTC
TRBD1,few,TRBV11-1,TRBJ1-4,CASSPRDRGGEKLFF,TGTGCCAGCAGCCCTAGGGACAGGGGCGGTGAAAAACTGTTTTTT
-,-,TRBV5-1,TRBJ1-1,CASRGAFEAFF,TGCGCCAGCAGGGGGGCCTTTGAAGCTTTCTTT
-,-,TRBV5-1,TRBJ2-2,CASSTLSPNTGELFF,TGCGCCAGCAGCACCCTTAGCCCTAACACCGGGGAGCTGTTTTTT
TRBD1,few,TRBV6-5,TRBJ1-5,CASSYNRGGNQPQHF,TGTGCCAGCAGTTATAACAGGGGTGGCAATCAGCCCCAGCATTTT
-,-,TRBV5-1,TRBJ2-3,CASGPGGPDTQYF,TGCGCCAGCGGACCCGGGGGACCAGATACGCAGTATTTT
-,few,TRBV12-3/TRBV12-4,TRBJ2-3,CASSYGQGGEYF,TGTGCCAGCAGTTACGGACAGGGAGGGGAATATTTT
-,-,TRBV6-5,TRBJ1-4,CASSYSEREGEKLFF,TGTGCCAGCAGTTACTCGGAGAGGGAAGGTGAAAAACTGTTTTTT
-,few,TRBV4-2,TRBJ1-6,CASSQEKADNSPLHF,TGTGCCAGCAGCCAAGAAAAGGCCGACAATTCACCCCTCCACTTT
-,-,TRBV28,TRBJ2-1,CASGHRDIPNEQFF,TGTGCCAGCGGCCACCGGGACATTCCCAATGAGCAGTTCTTC
-,few,TRBV7-9,TRBJ2-2,CASTPREPVSAGELFF,TGTGCCAGCACCCCCCGGGAACCTGTTTCCGCCGGGGAGCTGTTTTTT
-,many,TRBV28,TRBJ2-5,CASSLLANQETQYF,TGTGCCAGCAGTTTACTAGCGAATCAAGAGACCCAGTACTTC
TRBD2,-,TRBV7-9,TRBJ2-1,CASSYTGTSGFNEQFF,TGTGCCAGCAGCTATACCGGGACTAGCGGGTTCAATGAGCAGTTCTTC
TRBD1,-,TRBV10-3,TRBJ1-2,CAISRGTEKYTF,TGTGCCATCAGCCGAGGGACAGAGAAATACACCTTC
-,-,TRBV4-1,TRBJ1-2,CASSQQGMGPYGYTF,TGCGCCAGCAGCCAACAGGGCATGGGACCCTATGGCTACACCTTC
-,-,TRBV20-1,TRBJ1-1,CSASAERNTEAFF,TGCAGTGCTAGCGCGGAGAGGAACACTGAAGCTTTCTTT
-,-,TRBV11-2,TRBJ1-6,CASSFDSPYSPLHF,TGTGCCAGCAGCTTTGACAGTCCTTATTCACCCCTCCACTTT
-,-,TRBV5-1,TRBJ1-4,CASSNRGGVNEKLFF,TGCGCCAGCAGCAATCGCGGCGGGGTTAATGAAAAACTGTTTTTT
TRBD2,once,TRBV20-1,TRBJ2-7,CSVWEGYEQYF,TGCAGTGTGTGGGAGGGGTACGAGCAGTACTTC
-,few,TRBV6-5,TRBJ1-2,CASSGGTGTHPYGYTF,TGTGCCAGCAGTGGGGGTACCGGGACGCATCCATATGGCTACACCTTC
-,-,TRBV7-8,TRBJ2-1,CASSSGPTSNEQFF,TGTGCCAGCAGCTCTGGGCCGACTAGCAATGAGCAGTTCTTC
-,-,TRBV7-9,TRBJ1-6,CASSSLGSRYNSPLHF,TGTGCCAGCAGCTCTTTGGGGAGCCGCTATAATTCACCCCTCCACTTT